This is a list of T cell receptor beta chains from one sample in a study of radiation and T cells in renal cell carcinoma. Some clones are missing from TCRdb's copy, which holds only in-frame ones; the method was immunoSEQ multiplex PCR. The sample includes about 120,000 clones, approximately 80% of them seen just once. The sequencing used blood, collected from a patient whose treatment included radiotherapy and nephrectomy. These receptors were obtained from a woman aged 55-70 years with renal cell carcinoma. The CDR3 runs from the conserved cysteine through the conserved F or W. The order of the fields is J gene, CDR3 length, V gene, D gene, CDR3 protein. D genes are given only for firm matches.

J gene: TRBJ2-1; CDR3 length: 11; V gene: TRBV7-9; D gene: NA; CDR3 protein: CASSLPDEQFF
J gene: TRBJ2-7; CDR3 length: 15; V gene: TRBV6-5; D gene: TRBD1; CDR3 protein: CASSYRTGPDGGQYF
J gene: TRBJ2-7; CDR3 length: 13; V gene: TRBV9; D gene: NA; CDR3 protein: CASSVAYDDEQYF
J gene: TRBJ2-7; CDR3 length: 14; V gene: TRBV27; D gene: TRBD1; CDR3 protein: CASRPTGTDYEQYF
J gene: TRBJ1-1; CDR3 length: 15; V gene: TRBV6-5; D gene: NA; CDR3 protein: CASSYSSIMNTEAFF
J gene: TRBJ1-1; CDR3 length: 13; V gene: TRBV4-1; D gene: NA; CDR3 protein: CASSPNLNTEAFF
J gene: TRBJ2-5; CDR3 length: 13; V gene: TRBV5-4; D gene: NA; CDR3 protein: CASSPFAQETQYF
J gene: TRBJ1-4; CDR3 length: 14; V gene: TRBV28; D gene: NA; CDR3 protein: CASRDDRSPEKLFF
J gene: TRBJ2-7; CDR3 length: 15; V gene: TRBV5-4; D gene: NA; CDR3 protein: CASSFTGLVTYEQYF
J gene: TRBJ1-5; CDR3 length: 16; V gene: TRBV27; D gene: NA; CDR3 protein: CASSGDPPSPNQPQHF
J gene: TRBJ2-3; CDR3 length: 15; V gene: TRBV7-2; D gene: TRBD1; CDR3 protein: CASSLGRQGPDTQYF
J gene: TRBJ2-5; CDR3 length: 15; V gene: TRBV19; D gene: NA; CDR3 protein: CASSISSGGGETQYF
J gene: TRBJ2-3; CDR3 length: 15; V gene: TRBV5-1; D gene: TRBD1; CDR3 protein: CASREVGQITDTQYF
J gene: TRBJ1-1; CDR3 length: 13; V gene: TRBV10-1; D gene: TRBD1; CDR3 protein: CASQRDRDAEAFF
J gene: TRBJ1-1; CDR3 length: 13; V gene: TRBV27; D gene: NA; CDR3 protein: CASSFTGTTEAFF
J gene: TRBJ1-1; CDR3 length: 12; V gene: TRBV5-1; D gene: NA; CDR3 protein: CASSLGTPEAFF
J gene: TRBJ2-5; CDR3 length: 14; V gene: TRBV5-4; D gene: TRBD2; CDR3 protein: CASSLTGGQETQYF